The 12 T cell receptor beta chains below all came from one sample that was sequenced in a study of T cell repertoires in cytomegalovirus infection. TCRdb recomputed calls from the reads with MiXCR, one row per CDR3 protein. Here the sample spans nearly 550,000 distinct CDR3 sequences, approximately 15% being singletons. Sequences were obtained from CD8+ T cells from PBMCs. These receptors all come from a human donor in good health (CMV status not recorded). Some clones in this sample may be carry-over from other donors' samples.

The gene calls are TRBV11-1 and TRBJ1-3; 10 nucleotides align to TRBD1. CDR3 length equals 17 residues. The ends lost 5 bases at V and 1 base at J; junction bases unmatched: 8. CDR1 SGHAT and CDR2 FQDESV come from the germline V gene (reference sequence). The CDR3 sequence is CASSTPGQGLSGNTIYF. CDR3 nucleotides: TGTGCCAGCAGCACCCCGGGACAGGGGCTATCTGGAAACACCATATATTTT.

Here the CDR3 reads CASSLGFPTDGYTF. CDR3 coding DNA: TGTGCCAGCAGCTTGGGCTTCCCGACAGATGGCTACACCTTC. J is TRBJ1-2 and V is TRBV5-5, with a possible D match to TRBD1 (5 bases). Trimming pared 0 bases from V and 6 bases from J, leaving 12 bases between. The germline CDR1 and CDR2 sequences are SGHKS and YYEKEE (reference sequence). The length of the CDR3 is 14 residues.

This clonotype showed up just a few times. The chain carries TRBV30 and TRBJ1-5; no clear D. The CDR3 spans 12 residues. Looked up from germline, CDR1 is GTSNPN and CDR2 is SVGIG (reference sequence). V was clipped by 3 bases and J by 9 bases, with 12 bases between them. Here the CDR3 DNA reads TGTGCCTGGAGCAACCCCCCGGGGCCCCAGCATTTT. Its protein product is CAWSNPPGPQHF.

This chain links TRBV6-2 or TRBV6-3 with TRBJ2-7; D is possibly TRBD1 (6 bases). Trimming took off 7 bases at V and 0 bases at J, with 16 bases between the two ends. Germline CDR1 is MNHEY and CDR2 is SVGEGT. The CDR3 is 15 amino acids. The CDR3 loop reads CASIQGPHSSYEQYF. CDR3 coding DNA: TGTGCCAGCATCCAGGGGCCCCATAGCTCCTACGAGCAGTACTTC.

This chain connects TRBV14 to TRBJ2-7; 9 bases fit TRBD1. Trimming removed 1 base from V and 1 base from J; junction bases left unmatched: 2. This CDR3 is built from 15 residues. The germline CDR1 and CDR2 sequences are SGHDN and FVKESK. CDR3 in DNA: TGTGCCAGCAGCCAAGGGACAGGGGTGTCCTACGAGCAGTACTTC. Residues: CASSQGTGVSYEQYF.

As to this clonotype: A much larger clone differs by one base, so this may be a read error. The CDR3 protein is CANSSPRDSTGETQYF. The CDR3, as DNA: TGTGCCAACAGTTCGCCCCGGGACTCGACCGGAGAGACCCAGTACTTC. This sequence joins TRBV6-8 and TRBJ2-5; D possibly corresponds to TRBD2 (6 bases). The V gene's germline CDR1 is MNHGY and CDR2 SAAAGT. The CDR3 covers 16 residues.

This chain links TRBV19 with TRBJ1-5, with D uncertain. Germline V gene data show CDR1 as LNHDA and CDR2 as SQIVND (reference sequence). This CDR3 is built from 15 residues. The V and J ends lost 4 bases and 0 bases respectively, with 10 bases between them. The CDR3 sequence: CASSTGPYSNQPQHF. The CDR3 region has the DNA TGTGCCAGTAGTACCGGTCCGTATAGCAATCAGCCCCAGCATTTT.

The CDR3 nucleotides read TGTGCCAGCAGTTTACGGTGGGGGGGAGCGGGGGGTGGGAATGAGCAGTTCTTC. This sequence encodes CASSLRWGGAGGGNEQFF. The chain is built from TRBV12-3 or TRBV12-4 and TRBJ2-1; 9 bases are a match to TRBD2. V shed 2 bases, J shed 7 bases, and the junction held 15 bases outside the gene matches. The CDR3 spans 18 residues.

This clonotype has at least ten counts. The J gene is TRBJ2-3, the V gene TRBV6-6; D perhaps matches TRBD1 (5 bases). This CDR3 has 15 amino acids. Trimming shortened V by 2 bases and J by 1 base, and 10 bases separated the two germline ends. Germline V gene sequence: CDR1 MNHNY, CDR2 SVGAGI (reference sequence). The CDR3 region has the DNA TGTGCCAGCAGTTACGACAGACCACGCACAGATACGCAGTATTTT. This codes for CASSYDRPRTDTQYF.

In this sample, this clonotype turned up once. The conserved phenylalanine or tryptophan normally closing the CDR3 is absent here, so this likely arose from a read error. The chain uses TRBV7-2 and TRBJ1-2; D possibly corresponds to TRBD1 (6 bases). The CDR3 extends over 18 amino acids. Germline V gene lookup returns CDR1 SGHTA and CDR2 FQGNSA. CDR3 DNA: TGTGCCAGTAGCTTAGATGGGGTGGCAGGGGCCCGAGGCTATGGCTACACCTTA. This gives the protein CASSLDGVAGARGYGYTL.

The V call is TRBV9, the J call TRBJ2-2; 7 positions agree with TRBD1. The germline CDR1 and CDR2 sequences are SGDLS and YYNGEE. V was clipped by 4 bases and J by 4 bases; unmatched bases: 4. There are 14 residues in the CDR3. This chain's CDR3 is CASSTDRVTGELFF. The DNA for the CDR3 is TGTGCCAGCAGCACTGACAGGGTCACCGGGGAGCTGTTTTTT.

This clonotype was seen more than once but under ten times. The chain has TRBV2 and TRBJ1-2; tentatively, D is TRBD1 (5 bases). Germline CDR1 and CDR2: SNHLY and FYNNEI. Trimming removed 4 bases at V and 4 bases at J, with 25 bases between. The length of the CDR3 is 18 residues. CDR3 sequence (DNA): TGTGCCAGCAGTGGGCGCAGGGAGGGAGGTGAGGAGTTCTATGGCTACACCTTC. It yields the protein CASSGRREGGEEFYGYTF.